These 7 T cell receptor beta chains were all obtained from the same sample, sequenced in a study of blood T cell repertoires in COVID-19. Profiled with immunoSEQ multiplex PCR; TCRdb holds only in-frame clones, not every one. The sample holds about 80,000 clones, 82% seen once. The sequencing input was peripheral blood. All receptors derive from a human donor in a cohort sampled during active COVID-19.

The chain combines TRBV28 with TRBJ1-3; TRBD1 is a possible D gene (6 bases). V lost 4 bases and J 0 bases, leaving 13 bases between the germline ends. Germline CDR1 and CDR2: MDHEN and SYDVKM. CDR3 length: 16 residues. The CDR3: CASSSPTGGSGNTIYF. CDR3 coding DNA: TGTGCCAGCAGTTCCCCGACAGGCGGCTCTGGAAACACCATATATTTT.

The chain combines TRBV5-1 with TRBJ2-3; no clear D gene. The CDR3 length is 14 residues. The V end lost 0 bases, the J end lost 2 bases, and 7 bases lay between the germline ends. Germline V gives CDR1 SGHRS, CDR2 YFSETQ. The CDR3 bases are TGCGCCAGCAGCTTGGGGCAGTACACAGATACGCAGTATTTT. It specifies CASSLGQYTDTQYF.

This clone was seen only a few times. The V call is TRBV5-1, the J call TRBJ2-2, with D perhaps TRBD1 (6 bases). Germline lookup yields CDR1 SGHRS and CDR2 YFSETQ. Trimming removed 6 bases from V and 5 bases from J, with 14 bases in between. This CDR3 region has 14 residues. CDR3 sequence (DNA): TGCGCCAGCACCGCTTTACAGGGAACCGGGGAGCTGTTTTTT. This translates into CASTALQGTGELFF.

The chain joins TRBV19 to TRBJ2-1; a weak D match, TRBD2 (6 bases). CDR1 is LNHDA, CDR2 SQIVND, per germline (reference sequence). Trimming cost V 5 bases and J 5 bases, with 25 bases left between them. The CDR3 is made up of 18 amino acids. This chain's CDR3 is CASSSASIEVREDNEQFF. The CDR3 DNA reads TGTGCCAGTAGTTCCGCATCTATCGAGGTCAGGGAGGACAATGAGCAGTTCTTC.

CDR3 sequence: CASSPLTGGGYTF. The CDR3 nucleotides are TGTGCCAGCAGCCCCCTGACAGGAGGAGGCTACACCTTC. This chain connects TRBV3-1 (or the pseudogene TRBV3-2) to TRBJ1-2; possible D gene TRBD1, 6 bases. Germline CDR1 LGHDT, CDR2 YNNKEL (reference sequence). Trimming left V 4 bases short and J 8 bases short, with 14 bases between. The CDR3 loop spans 13 amino acids.

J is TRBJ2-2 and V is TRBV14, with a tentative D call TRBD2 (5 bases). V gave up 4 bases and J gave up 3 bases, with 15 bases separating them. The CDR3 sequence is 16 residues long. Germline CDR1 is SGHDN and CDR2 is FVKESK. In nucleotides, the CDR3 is TGTGCCAGCAGCCCCGGACTCCCGGCCTACACCGGGGAGCTGTTTTTT. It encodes CASSPGLPAYTGELFF.

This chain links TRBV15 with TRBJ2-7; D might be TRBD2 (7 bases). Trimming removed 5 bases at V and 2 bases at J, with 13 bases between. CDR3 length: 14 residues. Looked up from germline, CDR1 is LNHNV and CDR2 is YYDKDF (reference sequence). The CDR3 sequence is CATSRRGGPYEQYF. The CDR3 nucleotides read TGTGCCACCAGCCGGAGGGGGGGCCCCTACGAGCAGTACTTC. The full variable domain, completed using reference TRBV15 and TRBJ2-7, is DAMVIQNPRYQVTQFGKPVTLSCSQTLNHNVMYWYQQKSSQAPKLLFHYYDKDFNNEADTPDNFQSRRPNTSFCFLDIRSPGLGDTAMYLCATSRRGGPYEQYFGPGTRLTVT.